Shown below are 25 T cell receptor beta chains from a single sample sequenced in a study of blood T cell repertoires in COVID-19. The method was immunoSEQ multiplex PCR; TCRdb's version includes in-frame clones alone and lacks a portion of them. This table holds under 350,000 clones, just over 85% found once. Input material: PBMCs or T cells enriched from blood (not recorded which). The receptors originated from a woman between 40 and 55 years old with acute COVID-19.

This chain joins TRBV7-3 and TRBJ1-1, with a tentative D call TRBD1 (5 bases). CDR1 and CDR2 (germline): SGHTA, FQGTGA. This CDR3 contains 13 residues. Trimming left V 3 bases short and J 7 bases short, with 12 bases between. The CDR3, as DNA: TGTGCCAGCAGCTTGTCCAACGGGGGTGAAGCTTTCTTT. Its protein is CASSLSNGGEAFF.

This clone was detected only once. The chain recombines TRBV3-1 (or the pseudogene TRBV3-2) with TRBJ1-4; weak D call: TRBD1 (6 bases). The CDR3 covers 14 residues. Trimming left V 4 bases short and J 3 bases short, with 9 bases between. Germline CDR1 and CDR2: LGHDT and YNNKEL (reference sequence). The CDR3 loop reads CASSPPGANEKLFF. The CDR3 bases are TGTGCCAGCAGCCCGCCAGGGGCTAATGAAAAACTGTTTTTT.

The chain combines TRBV3-1 (or the pseudogene TRBV3-2) with TRBJ2-7, with 12 bases identical to TRBD2. This CDR3 region has 16 residues. J was trimmed by 2 bases and V by 1 base; bases with no gene match: 3. Germline CDR1 reads LGHDT; CDR2 reads YNNKEL (reference sequence). CDR3 DNA sequence: TGTGCCAGCAGCCAAGGAGGACTAGCGGGGCCCTACGAGCAGTACTTC. Encoded protein: CASSQGGLAGPYEQYF.

The rearrangement links TRBV30 to TRBJ2-2, with 10 nucleotides matching TRBD2. The CDR3 runs to 17 residues. V lost 4 bases to trimming and J lost 4 bases; unmatched junction nucleotides: 12. CDR1 is GTSNPN, CDR2 SVGIG, per germline (reference sequence). CDR3 sequence: CAWILRASGGFTGELFF. The CDR3 DNA sequence: TGTGCCTGGATATTGCGGGCTAGCGGGGGCTTCACCGGGGAGCTGTTTTTT.

This clone was counted at least ten times. V and J are TRBV4-1 and TRBJ2-7; weak D call: TRBD2 (5 bases). CDR1 is MGHRA, CDR2 YSYEKL, per germline. The length of the CDR3 is 16 residues. Trimming shortened V by 0 bases and J by 0 bases, and 12 bases separated the two germline ends. This CDR3 reads CASSQEGSARSYEQYF. CDR3 nucleotide sequence: TGCGCCAGCAGCCAAGAAGGGAGCGCCCGCTCCTACGAGCAGTACTTC.

This clone came up once. The CDR3 is CASRPTGKNTGELFF. CDR3 coding DNA: TGTGCCAGCAGACCGACAGGGAAGAACACCGGGGAGCTGTTTTTT. The genes are TRBV2 and TRBJ2-2, with 7 bases fitting TRBD1. Germline loops: CDR1 SNHLY, CDR2 FYNNEI. CDR3 size: 15 residues. Trimming took 6 bases from V and 1 from J; bases not matched to a gene: 5. Filled out from reference TRBV2 and TRBJ2-2, the complete variable domain reads EPEVTQTPSHQVTQMGQEVILRCVPISNHLYFYWYRQILGQKVEFLVSFYNNEISEKSEIFDDQFSVERPDGSNFTLKIRSTKLEDSAMYFCASRPTGKNTGELFFGEGSRLTVL.

This clone appeared a few times. V and J are TRBV6-4 and TRBJ1-1; no clear D gene. CDR3 length: 13 amino acids. V was trimmed by 5 bases and J by 0 bases, leaving 7 bases between them. CDR1 and CDR2 from the germline V gene are MRHNA and SNTAGT. CDR3 in amino acids: CASSLQVNTEAFF. Written as DNA, the CDR3 is TGTGCCAGCAGTTTACAAGTGAACACTGAAGCTTTCTTT.

The rearrangement joins TRBV11-1 to TRBJ1-1; tentatively, D is TRBD1 (6 bases). The CDR3 is 15 amino acids. Germline assignment: CDR1 SGHAT and CDR2 FQDESV (reference sequence). V was shortened by 5 bases and J by 1 base, with 14 bases between the two germline ends. CDR3 sequence: CASSLYLDRNTEAFF. In DNA form, the CDR3 reads TGTGCCAGCAGCCTCTACCTGGACAGGAACACTGAAGCTTTCTTT. Full variable domain (missing parts from reference TRBV11-1 and TRBJ1-1): EAEVAQSPRYKITEKSQAVAFWCDPISGHATLYWYRQILGQGPELLVQFQDESVVDDSQLPKDRFSAERLKGVDSTLKIQPAELGDSAMYLCASSLYLDRNTEAFFGQGTRLTVV.

V gene TRBV10-3 combines with J gene TRBJ2-3, with D uncertain. The CDR3 runs to 15 residues. Germline CDR1 and CDR2: ENHRY and SYGVKD. Deletions cut 8 bases from V and 0 bases from J, with 15 bases between. The CDR3 loop is CAIQANSISTDTQYF. The CDR3 nucleotides read TGTGCCATCCAAGCTAACTCCATTAGCACAGATACGCAGTATTTT.

The chain links TRBV2 to TRBJ1-2; D might be TRBD1 (6 bases). The V end was cut by 4 bases, the J end by 7 bases, with 25 bases between. This CDR3 is 17 amino acids long. Germline assignment: CDR1 SNHLY and CDR2 FYNNEI. CDR3 nucleotide sequence: TGTGCCAGCAGTGGTATCGGGGCAGGGGCTCCGGGAGGTGGCTACACCTTC. This translates into CASSGIGAGAPGGGYTF. Looking up the rest from reference TRBV2 and TRBJ1-2 gives the full variable domain: EPEVTQTPSHQVTQMGQEVILRCVPISNHLYFYWYRQILGQKVEFLVSFYNNEISEKSEIFDDQFSVERPDGSNFTLKIRSTKLEDSAMYFCASSGIGAGAPGGGYTFGSGTRLTVV.

The chain combines TRBV2 with TRBJ2-3; tentatively, D is TRBD2 (5 bases). The CDR3 runs to 14 residues. Germline CDR1 and CDR2: SNHLY and FYNNEI. Deletions cut 6 bases from V and 2 bases from J, with 12 bases between. The CDR3, as DNA: TGTGCCAGCAGCGTCGAGGGATACACAGATACGCAGTATTTT. Translated: CASSVEGYTDTQYF.

This clone was seen more than once but under ten times. The chain has TRBV4-1 and TRBJ1-2, with 8 bases that match TRBD1. Germline-derived CDR1 and CDR2 are MGHRA and YSYEKL. This CDR3 is 17 amino acids long. V gave up 0 bases and J gave up 6 bases; unmatched junction bases: 12. This chain's CDR3 is CASSQDNQGARLHGYTF. Here the CDR3 DNA reads TGCGCCAGCAGCCAAGATAACCAGGGGGCCCGGCTGCATGGCTACACCTTC.

This clone was picked up one time. The chain joins TRBV24-1 to TRBJ2-5; 12 bases are shared with TRBD1. The germline gives CDR1 KGHDR, CDR2 SFDVKD. With V trimmed by 4 bases and J by 5 bases, 7 bases remained unmatched. This CDR3 is 16 amino acids long. CDR3 protein: CATSDSGTGGAETQYF. For the CDR3, the DNA is TGTGCCACCAGTGACTCCGGGACAGGGGGCGCCGAGACCCAGTACTTC.

The chain employs TRBV5-8 and TRBJ2-2, with no clear D. The CDR3 has 14 residues. V gave up 1 base and J gave up 0 bases, with 4 bases separating them. Germline V lookup: CDR1 SGHTS, CDR2 YDEGEE. DNA of the CDR3: TGTGCCAGCAGCTTGCGGGCGAACACCGGGGAGCTGTTTTTT. Its protein product is CASSLRANTGELFF.

The chain is built from TRBV7-2 and TRBJ1-2, with D possibly TRBD1 on 5 matching bases. V lost 1 base and J lost 8, with 23 bases in between. The V gene's germline CDR1 is SGHTA and CDR2 FQGNSA. The CDR3 runs to 17 residues. This chain's CDR3 is CASSLDRGLVYMEGYTF. The DNA of the CDR3 is TGTGCCAGCAGCTTAGATAGGGGCCTGGTCTATATGGAAGGCTACACCTTC.

The chain carries TRBV5-1 and TRBJ1-6, with D possibly being TRBD1 (5 bases). The CDR3 is made up of 16 amino acids. Germline V gene lookup returns CDR1 SGHRS and CDR2 YFSETQ. V was cut by 0 bases and J by 7 bases, with 14 bases left in between. This CDR3 reads CASSLARVGGNSPLHF. The CDR3 nucleotides read TGCGCCAGCAGCTTGGCCAGGGTCGGCGGAAATTCACCCCTCCACTTT.

V gene TRBV5-1 combines with J gene TRBJ2-7; a possible D gene is TRBD2 (5 bases). Germline V gene lookup returns CDR1 SGHRS and CDR2 YFSETQ. V lost 2 bases and J 5 bases, leaving 17 bases between the germline ends. The CDR3 is 15 residues long. CDR3 sequence: CASSFLRDRPHEQYF. The CDR3 nucleotides are TGCGCCAGCAGCTTTTTGAGGGATCGCCCTCACGAGCAGTACTTC.

The CDR3 here is CASHETGRNTEAFF. CDR3 DNA: TGTGCCAGCCACGAGACAGGCAGGAACACTGAAGCTTTCTTT. The chain is built from TRBV25-1 and TRBJ1-1; the D gene is possibly TRBD1 (6 bases). Germline-derived CDR1 and CDR2 are MGHDK and SYGVNS. The CDR3 consists of 14 residues. Trimming stripped 8 bases from V and 1 base from J, with 14 bases between.

The rearrangement joins TRBV19 to TRBJ1-6; D not certain. The CDR3 totals 15 residues. With 2 bases removed from V and 7 bases from J, the gap between germline ends came to 12 bases. Germline values: CDR1 LNHDA, CDR2 SQIVND (reference sequence). The CDR3 DNA follows: TGTGCCAGTAGTATACTCGACACAGTGAATTCACCCCTCCACTTT. It yields the protein CASSILDTVNSPLHF.

The rearrangement uses TRBV7-3 and TRBJ2-1, with 11 bases lining up with TRBD2. This CDR3 spans 15 amino acids. Germline values: CDR1 SGHTA, CDR2 FQGTGA. With V trimmed by 2 bases and J by 7 bases, 4 bases remained unmatched. CDR3 nucleotides: TGTGCCAGCAGCTTATCAGCTAGCGGGGGGAATGAGCAGTTCTTC. Translated, it gives CASSLSASGGNEQFF.

This clone was picked up a small number of times. The chain recombines TRBV15 with TRBJ2-7; D might be TRBD2 (5 bases). Trimming removed 3 bases at V and 2 bases at J, with 17 bases between. Germline CDR1 reads LNHNV; CDR2 reads YYDKDF (reference sequence). This CDR3 is 16 amino acids long. CDR3 region: CATSSPRGQPPYEQYF. CDR3 DNA sequence: TGTGCCACCAGCAGCCCCCGGGGTCAGCCACCCTACGAGCAGTACTTC.

The chain carries TRBV7-9 and TRBJ1-4; 12 bases map to TRBD1. CDR1 SEHNR and CDR2 FQNEAQ come from the germline V gene (reference sequence). The ends lost 7 bases at V and 7 bases at J; junction bases unmatched: 10. CDR3 length: 16 amino acids. The CDR3 loop is CASTLGQGARSEKLFF. CDR3 DNA sequence: TGTGCCAGCACCCTGGGACAGGGGGCTAGGAGTGAAAAACTGTTTTTT.

The chain recombines TRBV7-6 with TRBJ2-2, with D possibly TRBD1 on 6 matching bases. Trimming shortened V by 7 bases and J by 5 bases, and 26 bases separated the two germline ends. The CDR3 extends over 18 amino acids. Germline V gene sequence: CDR1 SGHVS, CDR2 FNYEAQ. As DNA, the CDR3 is TGTGCCAGCACCCTACTGGTACCCCCAGGGGTGCTAACCGGGGAGCTGTTTTTT. This encodes CASTLLVPPGVLTGELFF.

V usage is TRBV27 and J usage is TRBJ1-2; 10 positions match TRBD1. CDR1 is MNHEY, CDR2 SMNVEV, per germline (reference sequence). This CDR3 region has 18 residues. V lost 2 bases, J lost 8 bases, and 17 bases stayed unmatched. CDR3 region: CASSLTLSPGQGSKGYTF. The DNA for the CDR3 is TGTGCCAGCAGTTTAACCCTTTCACCGGGACAGGGGTCGAAAGGCTACACCTTC.

This clone was seen just once. This chain uses TRBV6-6 with TRBJ1-3; a possible D gene is TRBD1 (5 bases). Per the germline V gene, CDR1 is MNHNY and CDR2 is SVGAGI (reference sequence). This CDR3 region has 14 residues. V lost 5 bases to trimming and J lost 3 bases, with 11 bases between them. In nucleotides, the CDR3 is TGTGCCAGCAGTGACAGAGGTGATGGAAACACCATATATTTT. Its translation is CASSDRGDGNTIYF.